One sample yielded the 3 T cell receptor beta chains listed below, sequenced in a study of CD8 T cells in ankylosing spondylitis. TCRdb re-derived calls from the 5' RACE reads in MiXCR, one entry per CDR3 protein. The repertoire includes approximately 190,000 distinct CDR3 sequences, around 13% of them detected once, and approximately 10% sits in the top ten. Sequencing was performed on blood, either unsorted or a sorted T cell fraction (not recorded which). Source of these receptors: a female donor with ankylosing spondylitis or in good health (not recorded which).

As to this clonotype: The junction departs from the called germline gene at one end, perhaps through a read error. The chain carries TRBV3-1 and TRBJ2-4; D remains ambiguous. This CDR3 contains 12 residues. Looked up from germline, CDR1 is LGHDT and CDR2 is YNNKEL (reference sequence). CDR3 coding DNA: TGTGCCAGCAGCCAAGACGTAGTCAAACAAGTCTTC. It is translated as CASSQDVVKQVF.

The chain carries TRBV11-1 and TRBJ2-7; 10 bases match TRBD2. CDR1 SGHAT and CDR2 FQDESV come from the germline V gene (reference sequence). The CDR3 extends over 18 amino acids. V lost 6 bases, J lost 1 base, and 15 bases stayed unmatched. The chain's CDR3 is CASSPPPAGGVSSYEQYF. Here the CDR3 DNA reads TGTGCCAGCAGTCCACCCCCAGCGGGAGGGGTTTCGTCCTACGAGCAGTACTTC.

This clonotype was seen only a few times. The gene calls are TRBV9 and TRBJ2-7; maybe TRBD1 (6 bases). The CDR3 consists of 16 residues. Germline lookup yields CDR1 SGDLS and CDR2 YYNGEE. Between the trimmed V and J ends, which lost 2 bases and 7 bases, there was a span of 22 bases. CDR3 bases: TGTGCCAGCAGCGTTTTCCCGGGACAAGGCATTTCGGAGCAGTACTTC. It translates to CASSVFPGQGISEQYF.